This T cell receptor beta chain was captured in a study of blood T cell repertoires in COVID-19. This clone was detected only once. Here immunoSEQ multiplex PCR was the method, and the copy in TCRdb shows in-frame clones only, minus some. The repertoire consists of 180,000 or so clones, with more than 85% occurring once and the leading ten covering 0.99%. The TCR comes from a man aged 18 to 29 with acute or convalescent COVID-19. Source material: peripheral blood.

CDR3 sequence reads: CASQLRGTEDGYTF. The CDR3 DNA reads TGTGCCAGTCAACTACGGGGGACCGAAGATGGCTACACCTTC. The V gene is TRBV19, the J gene TRBJ1-2, with D tentatively TRBD1 (5 bases). Trimming stripped 8 bases from V and 6 bases from J, with 19 bases between. In germline, CDR1 is LNHDA, CDR2 SQIVND (reference sequence). The CDR3 contains 14 residues.